This T cell receptor (beta chain) was identified during a study of blood T cell repertoires in COVID-19. Background on the study: Sample material is recorded as cDNA or gDNA derived from T cells, B-cell-depleted T cells, or PBMCs.

The data were produced by immunoSEQ multiplex PCR, yet TCRdb's version contains in-frame clones alone and is incomplete. The repertoire consists of some 250,000 clones, with about nine tenths occurring once and the leading ten covering approximately 2%. The V gene's germline CDR1 is MNHEY and CDR2 SMNVEV (reference sequence). The V gene end was trimmed by 8 bases and the J gene end by 4 bases; junction bases not matched to a gene: 13. The CDR3 runs to 15 residues. The sequencing input was peripheral blood. This chain connects TRBV27 to TRBJ2-7, with 8 positions matching TRBD1. This sequence was found in a young man who had recovered from COVID-19. The CDR3 region has the DNA TGTGCCAGCGGGCATCTGACAGGGACAGGATACGAGCAGTACTTC. It encodes CASGHLTGTGYEQYF.